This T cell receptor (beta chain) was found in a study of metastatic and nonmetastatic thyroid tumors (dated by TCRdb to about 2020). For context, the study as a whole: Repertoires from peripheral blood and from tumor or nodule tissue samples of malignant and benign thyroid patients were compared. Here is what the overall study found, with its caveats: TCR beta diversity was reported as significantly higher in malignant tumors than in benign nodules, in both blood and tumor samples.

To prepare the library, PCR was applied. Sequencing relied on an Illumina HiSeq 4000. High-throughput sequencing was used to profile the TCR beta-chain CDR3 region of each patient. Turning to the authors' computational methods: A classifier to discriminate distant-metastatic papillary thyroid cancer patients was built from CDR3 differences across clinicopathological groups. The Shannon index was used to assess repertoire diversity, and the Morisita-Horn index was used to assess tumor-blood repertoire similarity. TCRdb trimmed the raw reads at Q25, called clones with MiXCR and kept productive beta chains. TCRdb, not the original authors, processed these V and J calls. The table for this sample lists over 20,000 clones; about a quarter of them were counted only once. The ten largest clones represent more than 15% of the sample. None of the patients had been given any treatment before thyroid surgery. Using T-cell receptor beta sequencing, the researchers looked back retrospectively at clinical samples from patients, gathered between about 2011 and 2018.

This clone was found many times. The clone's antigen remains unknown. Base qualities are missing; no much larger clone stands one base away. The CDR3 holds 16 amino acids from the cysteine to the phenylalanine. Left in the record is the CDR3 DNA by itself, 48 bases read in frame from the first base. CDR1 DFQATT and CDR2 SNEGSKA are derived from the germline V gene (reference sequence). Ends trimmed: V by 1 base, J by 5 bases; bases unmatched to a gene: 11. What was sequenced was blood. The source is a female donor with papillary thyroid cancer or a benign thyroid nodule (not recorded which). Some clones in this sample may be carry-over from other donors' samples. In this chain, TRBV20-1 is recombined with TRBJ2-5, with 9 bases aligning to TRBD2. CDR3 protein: CSARGGTPAGGETQYF. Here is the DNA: TGCAGTGCTAGAGGGGGGACTCCCGCGGGGGGGGAGACCCAGTACTTC.